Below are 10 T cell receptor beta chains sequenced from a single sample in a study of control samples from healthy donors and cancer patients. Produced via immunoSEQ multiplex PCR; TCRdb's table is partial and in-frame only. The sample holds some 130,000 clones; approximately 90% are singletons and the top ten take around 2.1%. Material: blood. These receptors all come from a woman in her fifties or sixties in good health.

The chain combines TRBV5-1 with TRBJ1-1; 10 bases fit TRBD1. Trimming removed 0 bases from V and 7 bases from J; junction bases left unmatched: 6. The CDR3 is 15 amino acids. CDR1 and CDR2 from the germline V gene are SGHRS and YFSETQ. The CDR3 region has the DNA TGCGCCAGCAGCTTGGCCAGGGACAGGGGATTTGAAGCTTTCTTT. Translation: CASSLARDRGFEAFF. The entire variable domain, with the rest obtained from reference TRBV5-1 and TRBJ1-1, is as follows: KAGVTQTPRYLIKTRGQQVTLSCSPISGHRSVSWYQQTPGQGLQFLFEYFSETQRNKGNFPGRFSGRQFSNSRSEMNVSTLELGDSALYLCASSLARDRGFEAFFGQGTRLTVV.

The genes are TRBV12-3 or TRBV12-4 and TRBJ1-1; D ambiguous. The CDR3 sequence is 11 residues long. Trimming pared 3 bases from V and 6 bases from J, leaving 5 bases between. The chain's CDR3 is CASSFWAEAFF. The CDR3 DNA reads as TGTGCCAGCAGTTTTTGGGCTGAAGCTTTCTTT.

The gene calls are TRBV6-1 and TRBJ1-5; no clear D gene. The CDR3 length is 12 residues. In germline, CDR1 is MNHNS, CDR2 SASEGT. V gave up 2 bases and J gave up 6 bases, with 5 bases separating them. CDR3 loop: CASSEIPQPQHF. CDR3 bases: TGTGCCAGCAGTGAAATCCCTCAGCCCCAGCATTTT.

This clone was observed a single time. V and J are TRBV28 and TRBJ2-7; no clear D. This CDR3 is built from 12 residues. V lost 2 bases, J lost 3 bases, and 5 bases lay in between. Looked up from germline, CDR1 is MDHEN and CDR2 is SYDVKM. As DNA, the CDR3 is TGTGCCAGCAGTTTAGCGGACTACGAGCAGTACTTC. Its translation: CASSLADYEQYF.

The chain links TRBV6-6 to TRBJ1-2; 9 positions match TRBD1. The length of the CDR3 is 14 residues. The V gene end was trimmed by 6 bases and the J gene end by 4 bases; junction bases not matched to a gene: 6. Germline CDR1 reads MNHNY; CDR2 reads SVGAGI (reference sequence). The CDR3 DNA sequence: TGTGCCAGCAGAGTGGGACAGGGTGGCTATGGCTACACCTTC. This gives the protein CASRVGQGGYGYTF.

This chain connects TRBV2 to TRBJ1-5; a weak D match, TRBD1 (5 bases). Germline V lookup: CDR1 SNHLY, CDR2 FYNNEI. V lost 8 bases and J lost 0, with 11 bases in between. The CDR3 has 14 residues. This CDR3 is CASSSGTSNQPQHF. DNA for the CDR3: TGTGCCAGCTCGAGCGGGACTAGCAATCAGCCCCAGCATTTT.

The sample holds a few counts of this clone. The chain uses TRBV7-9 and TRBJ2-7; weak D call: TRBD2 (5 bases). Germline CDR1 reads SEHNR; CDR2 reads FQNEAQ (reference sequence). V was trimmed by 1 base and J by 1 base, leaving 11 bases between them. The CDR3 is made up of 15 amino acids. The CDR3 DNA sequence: TGTGCCAGCAGCTTAGGCGGCGGGCGTTCCTACGAGCAGTACTTC. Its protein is CASSLGGGRSYEQYF. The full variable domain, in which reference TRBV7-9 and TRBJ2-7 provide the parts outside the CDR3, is DTGVSQNPRHKITKRGQNVTFRCDPISEHNRLYWYRQTLGQGPEFLTYFQNEAQLEKSRLLSDRFSAERPKGSFSTLEIQRTEQGDSAMYLCASSLGGGRSYEQYFGPGTRLTVT.

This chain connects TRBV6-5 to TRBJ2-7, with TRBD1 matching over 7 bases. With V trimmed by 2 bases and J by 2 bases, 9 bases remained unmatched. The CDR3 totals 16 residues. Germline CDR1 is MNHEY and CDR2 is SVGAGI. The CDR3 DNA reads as TGTGCCAGCAGTTACAGAAACAGGGGAACGGCCTACGAGCAGTACTTC. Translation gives CASSYRNRGTAYEQYF.

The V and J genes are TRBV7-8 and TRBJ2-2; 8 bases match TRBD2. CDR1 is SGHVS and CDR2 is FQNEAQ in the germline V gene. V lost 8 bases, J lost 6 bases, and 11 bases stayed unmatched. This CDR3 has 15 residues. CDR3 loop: CASRVQRESPGELFF. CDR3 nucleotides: TGTGCCAGCCGAGTCCAGCGGGAGAGTCCCGGGGAGCTGTTTTTT.

CDR3 loop: CASNHRGRGEKLFF. The CDR3 DNA reads TGTGCCAGCAATCACAGGGGGCGAGGGGAAAAACTGTTTTTT. V usage is TRBV6-5 and J usage is TRBJ1-4; 9 bases map to TRBD1. After removal of 7 bases from V and 8 bases from J, the junction contained 8 bases not matched to a gene. The CDR3 is made up of 14 amino acids. The germline CDR1 and CDR2 sequences are MNHEY and SVGAGI.